This T cell receptor (beta chain) comes out of a study of cytomegalovirus exposure and HLA in healthy donors. Study conclusions and caveats: CMV antigen specificity of a few CMV-associated chains was confirmed in vitro.

The V gene's germline CDR1 is KGHSH and CDR2 LQKENI. The V end was cut by 6 bases, the J end by 5 bases, with 4 bases between. The CDR3 is made up of 10 amino acids. Only in-frame clones appear in the TCRdb table, and some are missing; sequencing was by immunoSEQ multiplex PCR. The sample yields roughly 95,000 clones, around 84% seen once. As to this clone: Antigen unknown.

The sequence came from a man younger than 30 in good health and CMV-seropositive. Input material: PBMCs. The V gene is TRBV18, the J gene TRBJ1-1; unclear D gene. The CDR3 DNA reads TGTGCCAGCTCTAGAACTGAAGCTTTCTTT. Translated, it gives CASSRTEAFF.